Listed below are T cell receptor beta chains from one sample, sequenced in a study of blood T cell repertoires in COVID-19. Produced via immunoSEQ multiplex PCR; TCRdb's table is partial and in-frame only. The sample lists about 43,000 clones, about nine tenths seen once, with about 7.7% in the top ten. The sample was peripheral blood. Receptors originate from a man between 60 and 75 years old with active COVID-19. CDR3s include the opening cysteine and the closing phenylalanine or tryptophan. The order of the fields is V gene, D gene, J gene, clone size, CDR3 DNA, CDR3 protein. A D gene is named only where the DNA matches it firmly. Clone size is not always given. Where it is, it says once, few, many or a class for expanded clones.

v_gene: TRBV11-2
d_gene: -
j_gene: TRBJ2-5
abundance: -
CDR3nt: TGTGCCAGCAGCTTAGGGGGAGACGGGACCCAGTACTTC
CDR3aa: CASSLGGDGTQYF

v_gene: TRBV6-1
d_gene: TRBD2
j_gene: TRBJ2-1
abundance: -
CDR3nt: TGTGCCAGCAGTGATGGGCTAGCGGGAGCGAATGAGCAGTTCTTC
CDR3aa: CASSDGLAGANEQFF

v_gene: TRBV19
d_gene: TRBD2
j_gene: TRBJ2-3
abundance: -
CDR3nt: TGTGCCAGTAGTTTCCTAGCGGCTAGCACAGATACGCAGTATTTT
CDR3aa: CASSFLAASTDTQYF

v_gene: TRBV9
d_gene: TRBD1
j_gene: TRBJ2-1
abundance: -
CDR3nt: TGTGCCAGCAGCCCACCCGGGACAGGGGGCTACAATGAGCAGTTCTTC
CDR3aa: CASSPPGTGGYNEQFF

v_gene: TRBV7-3
d_gene: -
j_gene: TRBJ1-1
abundance: -
CDR3nt: TGTGCCAGCAAAGAAACAGTGAACACTGAAGCTTTCTTT
CDR3aa: CASKETVNTEAFF

v_gene: TRBV7-2
d_gene: TRBD2
j_gene: TRBJ2-5
abundance: -
CDR3nt: TGTGCCAGCAGCTTAGCCGCGGCTTCAGCGGGGGGAGCGGACTTC
CDR3aa: CASSLAAASAGGADF

v_gene: TRBV5-6
d_gene: TRBD2
j_gene: TRBJ2-2
abundance: -
CDR3nt: TGTGCCAGCAGCTTGAAGGGACTAGCGAGGACCGGGGAGCTGTTTTTT
CDR3aa: CASSLKGLARTGELFF

v_gene: TRBV4-1
d_gene: -
j_gene: TRBJ1-5
abundance: once
CDR3nt: TGCGCCAGCAGCCAAGGGAGGGTCTCTAATCAGCCCCAGCATTTT
CDR3aa: CASSQGRVSNQPQHF

v_gene: TRBV19
d_gene: -
j_gene: TRBJ1-2
abundance: -
CDR3nt: TGTGCCAGTCACCCCGGCGGTAACCAGGGCTATGGCTACACCTTC
CDR3aa: CASHPGGNQGYGYTF

v_gene: TRBV29-1
d_gene: TRBD2
j_gene: TRBJ2-1
abundance: -
CDR3nt: TGCAGCGTCGGAGGGACTAGCGGAAGCTCCTACAATGAGCAGTTCTTC
CDR3aa: CSVGGTSGSSYNEQFF

v_gene: TRBV19
d_gene: TRBD2
j_gene: TRBJ2-7
abundance: -
CDR3nt: TGTGCCAGTAGTTGGTCCTCCGGGACTAGTACATCCGAGCAGTACTTC
CDR3aa: CASSWSSGTSTSEQYF

v_gene: TRBV7-2
d_gene: TRBD1
j_gene: TRBJ1-5
abundance: few
CDR3nt: TGTGCCAGCAGCTTAGTTGGGGGAAGACAGGGTCAGCCCCAGCATTTT
CDR3aa: CASSLVGGRQGQPQHF

v_gene: TRBV11-2
d_gene: -
j_gene: TRBJ1-5
abundance: -
CDR3nt: TGTGCCAGCAGCGTCACAGGCCATCAGCCCCAGCATTTT
CDR3aa: CASSVTGHQPQHF

v_gene: TRBV7-9
d_gene: TRBD1
j_gene: TRBJ1-1
abundance: -
CDR3nt: TGTGCCAGCAGCAACCAGGGGGGCGCCACTGAAGCTTTCTTT
CDR3aa: CASSNQGGATEAFF

v_gene: TRBV6-5
d_gene: TRBD1
j_gene: TRBJ1-1
abundance: -
CDR3nt: TGTGCCAGCAGTTACGCGACAGGGTTTAAGGCTTTCTTT
CDR3aa: CASSYATGFKAFF

v_gene: TRBV27
d_gene: TRBD2
j_gene: TRBJ2-7
abundance: -
CDR3nt: TGTGCCAGCAGTTTGGAGCGGGGGTACTACGAGCAGTACTTC
CDR3aa: CASSLERGYYEQYF

v_gene: TRBV4-1
d_gene: -
j_gene: TRBJ1-5
abundance: -
CDR3nt: TGCGCCAGCAGCCCGGGGTTGCGAGATTATAGCAATCAGCCCCAGCATTTT
CDR3aa: CASSPGLRDYSNQPQHF

v_gene: TRBV27
d_gene: TRBD1
j_gene: TRBJ2-3
abundance: -
CDR3nt: TGTGCCAGCAGATCGTACGGACAGGGGGCATCGGATACGCAGTATTTT
CDR3aa: CASRSYGQGASDTQYF

v_gene: TRBV9
d_gene: -
j_gene: TRBJ2-3
abundance: -
CDR3nt: TGTGCCAGCAGCCCTGGGAGTGCCACAGATACGCAGTATTTT
CDR3aa: CASSPGSATDTQYF

v_gene: TRBV19
d_gene: TRBD1
j_gene: TRBJ1-2
abundance: -
CDR3nt: TGTGCCGCCAGAACAGGGGGCAGCTATGGCTACACCTTC
CDR3aa: CAARTGGSYGYTF

v_gene: TRBV7-3
d_gene: TRBD2
j_gene: TRBJ2-5
abundance: -
CDR3nt: TGTGCCAGCAGAAGGGTGGTAGCGGGAGGGCCGTATCAAGAGACCCAGTACTTC
CDR3aa: CASRRVVAGGPYQETQYF

v_gene: TRBV27
d_gene: -
j_gene: TRBJ2-1
abundance: medium-sized
CDR3nt: TGTGCCAGCAGGAAGGGAGGCGCGGTCAATGAGCAGTTCTTC
CDR3aa: CASRKGGAVNEQFF

v_gene: TRBV9
d_gene: -
j_gene: TRBJ2-7
abundance: -
CDR3nt: TGTGCCAGCAGCGAGGGACAACGAAGGGACGAGCAGTACTTC
CDR3aa: CASSEGQRRDEQYF

v_gene: TRBV19
d_gene: -
j_gene: TRBJ2-7
abundance: -
CDR3nt: TGTGCCAGTAGTACGCAGGGTCCCGAGCAGTACTTC
CDR3aa: CASSTQGPEQYF

v_gene: TRBV10-3
d_gene: TRBD2
j_gene: TRBJ2-7
abundance: -
CDR3nt: TGTGCCATCAGCGGACTAGCGGGAGGGATTACTCACGAGCAGTACTTC
CDR3aa: CAISGLAGGITHEQYF

v_gene: TRBV3-1/TRBV3-2
d_gene: -
j_gene: TRBJ2-7
abundance: -
CDR3nt: TGTGCCAGCAGCCAAGCCCAGGGGGGCTACGAGCAGTACTTC
CDR3aa: CASSQAQGGYEQYF

v_gene: TRBV9
d_gene: -
j_gene: TRBJ2-1
abundance: once
CDR3nt: TGTGCCAGCAGCGCCGGAACTGGAGAATCCTACAATGAGCAGTTCTTC
CDR3aa: CASSAGTGESYNEQFF

v_gene: TRBV18
d_gene: -
j_gene: TRBJ1-5
abundance: -
CDR3nt: TGTGCCAGCTCTCCCGGGACATCGAGCAATCAGCCCCAGCATTTT
CDR3aa: CASSPGTSSNQPQHF

v_gene: TRBV19
d_gene: TRBD1
j_gene: TRBJ2-1
abundance: -
CDR3nt: TGTGCCAGTAACCGACAGGGTTTTGGGAATGAGCAGTTCTTC
CDR3aa: CASNRQGFGNEQFF

v_gene: TRBV30
d_gene: -
j_gene: TRBJ2-7
abundance: few
CDR3nt: TGTGCCTGGAGGAACCATTCAGGGTTTACCTACGAGCAGTACTTC
CDR3aa: CAWRNHSGFTYEQYF

v_gene: TRBV4-1
d_gene: TRBD2
j_gene: TRBJ2-3
abundance: -
CDR3nt: TGCGCCAGCAGCCAAGCTGCGCTTAGCGGGAGGGCCGCTGACACAGATACGCAGTATTTT
CDR3aa: CASSQAALSGRAADTDTQYF

v_gene: TRBV7-3
d_gene: -
j_gene: TRBJ2-5
abundance: once
CDR3nt: TGTGCCAGCAGCCCCCTCGGAGGTGAGACCCAGTACTTC
CDR3aa: CASSPLGGETQYF

v_gene: TRBV6-6
d_gene: -
j_gene: TRBJ1-2
abundance: -
CDR3nt: TGTGCCAGCAGTTACGTGACTAATTATGGCTACACCTTC
CDR3aa: CASSYVTNYGYTF

v_gene: TRBV3-1/TRBV3-2
d_gene: -
j_gene: TRBJ2-4
abundance: -
CDR3nt: TGTGCCAGCAGCCAAGGGGTCGGCGGAATGAAAAACATTCAGTACTTC
CDR3aa: CASSQGVGGMKNIQYF

v_gene: TRBV28
d_gene: -
j_gene: TRBJ1-4
abundance: -
CDR3nt: TGTGCCAGCAGTTTGGCCTTCGGGGTTTTGTTTTTT
CDR3aa: CASSLAFGVLFF

v_gene: TRBV5-4
d_gene: -
j_gene: TRBJ2-2
abundance: -
CDR3nt: TGTGCCAGCAGCCCGGGGAACACCGGGGAGCTGTTTTTT
CDR3aa: CASSPGNTGELFF

v_gene: TRBV20-1
d_gene: -
j_gene: TRBJ1-2
abundance: -
CDR3nt: TGCAGTGCTACAGACAGCTATGGCTACACCTTC
CDR3aa: CSATDSYGYTF

v_gene: TRBV2
d_gene: TRBD1
j_gene: TRBJ1-5
abundance: -
CDR3nt: TGTGCCAGCAGTTGGGGTCAGGGGGCGGGGCAGCCCCAGCATTTT
CDR3aa: CASSWGQGAGQPQHF

v_gene: TRBV7-3
d_gene: TRBD1
j_gene: TRBJ2-3
abundance: -
CDR3nt: TGTGCCAGCAGCTCACAGGGGGCGACAGATACGCAGTATTTT
CDR3aa: CASSSQGATDTQYF

v_gene: TRBV6-2/TRBV6-3
d_gene: -
j_gene: TRBJ2-7
abundance: -
CDR3nt: TGTGCCAGCAGCCCTACCTTCCGGACACACGGAGACGAGCAGTACTTC
CDR3aa: CASSPTFRTHGDEQYF

v_gene: TRBV28
d_gene: TRBD1
j_gene: TRBJ2-1
abundance: -
CDR3nt: TGTGCCAGTGGCTTGACCGGGACAGGACGGGCCAATGAGCAGTTCTTC
CDR3aa: CASGLTGTGRANEQFF

v_gene: TRBV5-1
d_gene: -
j_gene: TRBJ2-7
abundance: -
CDR3nt: TGCGCCAGCAGCTTGGATGGCAGCGTGGACTACGAGCAGTACTTC
CDR3aa: CASSLDGSVDYEQYF

v_gene: TRBV7-2
d_gene: -
j_gene: TRBJ2-1
abundance: -
CDR3nt: TGTGCCAGCAGCTTACAGGCTGCGTTTGAGCAGTTCTTC
CDR3aa: CASSLQAAFEQFF

v_gene: TRBV6-5
d_gene: -
j_gene: TRBJ1-2
abundance: few
CDR3nt: TGTGCCAGCAGGCCCAGGGACTATGGCTACACCTTC
CDR3aa: CASRPRDYGYTF

v_gene: TRBV2
d_gene: -
j_gene: TRBJ2-7
abundance: -
CDR3nt: TGTGCCAGCAGCGGACAGCGGGAGCAGTACTTC
CDR3aa: CASSGQREQYF

v_gene: TRBV6-1
d_gene: -
j_gene: TRBJ1-2
abundance: -
CDR3nt: TGTGCCAGCAGTGAACCAGGAGACAGAAGGACCTATGGCTGCACCTTC
CDR3aa: CASSEPGDRRTYGCTF

v_gene: TRBV5-1
d_gene: TRBD1
j_gene: TRBJ1-4
abundance: -
CDR3nt: TGCGCCAGCAGCTCTAACCAGGGGGGCCTTAATGAAAAACTGTTTTTT
CDR3aa: CASSSNQGGLNEKLFF

v_gene: TRBV11-2
d_gene: -
j_gene: TRBJ2-1
abundance: -
CDR3nt: TGTGCCAGCAGCTTAGATTGGCTTCCAGGGAATGAGCAGTTCTTC
CDR3aa: CASSLDWLPGNEQFF

v_gene: TRBV2
d_gene: TRBD1
j_gene: TRBJ1-5
abundance: -
CDR3nt: TGTGCCAGCAGCGGACAGGGGGCAAATCAGCCCCAGCATTTT
CDR3aa: CASSGQGANQPQHF

v_gene: TRBV11-2
d_gene: -
j_gene: TRBJ2-7
abundance: -
CDR3nt: TGTGCCAGCAGCACCCGGGAGTGGGTCGAGCAGTACTTC
CDR3aa: CASSTREWVEQYF

v_gene: TRBV4-1
d_gene: -
j_gene: TRBJ1-5
abundance: few
CDR3nt: TGCGCCAGCAGCCAAGATCTATTAGTCGGGAGTCAGCCCCAGCATTTT
CDR3aa: CASSQDLLVGSQPQHF

v_gene: TRBV7-8
d_gene: TRBD1
j_gene: TRBJ2-3
abundance: -
CDR3nt: TGTGCCAGCAGCTTAACGGTAGGGGGCGCGGTGAGGAGGACAGATACGCAGTATTTT
CDR3aa: CASSLTVGGAVRRTDTQYF

v_gene: TRBV7-3
d_gene: -
j_gene: TRBJ1-2
abundance: -
CDR3nt: TGTGCCAGCAGCTCGGGGGGGAACTATGGCTACACCTTC
CDR3aa: CASSSGGNYGYTF

v_gene: TRBV2
d_gene: -
j_gene: TRBJ2-6
abundance: -
CDR3nt: TGTGCCAACCGACAAGACTCTGGGGCCAACGTCCTGACTTTC
CDR3aa: CANRQDSGANVLTF

v_gene: TRBV5-5
d_gene: -
j_gene: TRBJ2-5
abundance: -
CDR3nt: TGTGCCAGCAGCCTTGTGTTAGAGACCCAGTACTTC
CDR3aa: CASSLVLETQYF

v_gene: TRBV18
d_gene: -
j_gene: TRBJ1-6
abundance: -
CDR3nt: TGTGCCAGCTCACCGCCCGGGGGGGGAGGAAATTCACCCCTCCACTTT
CDR3aa: CASSPPGGGGNSPLHF

v_gene: TRBV5-6
d_gene: TRBD1
j_gene: TRBJ2-2
abundance: -
CDR3nt: TGTGCCAGCCACAGGGGAAACACCGGGGAGCTGTTTTTT
CDR3aa: CASHRGNTGELFF

v_gene: TRBV7-2
d_gene: -
j_gene: TRBJ2-5
abundance: -
CDR3nt: TGTGCCAGCAGCTTAAATAGAGGGGGCCAAGAGACCCAGTACTTC
CDR3aa: CASSLNRGGQETQYF

v_gene: TRBV27
d_gene: TRBD1
j_gene: TRBJ1-2
abundance: -
CDR3nt: TGTGCCAGCAGTCCTAGACAGGGGACCCCCTATGGCTACACCTTC
CDR3aa: CASSPRQGTPYGYTF

v_gene: TRBV7-2
d_gene: TRBD2
j_gene: TRBJ2-7
abundance: -
CDR3nt: TGTGCCAGCAGCTTAGGGGGAGGGATAGCGGAGCAGTACTTC
CDR3aa: CASSLGGGIAEQYF